The sequence of this T cell receptor beta chain was determined in a study of radiation and T cells in renal cell carcinoma. Profiled with immunoSEQ multiplex PCR; TCRdb holds only in-frame clones, not every one. The data contain about 170,000 clones, approximately 90% of them singletons. The time point: blood 4 weeks post-SBRT, at nephrectomy. Treatment defined: 15 Gy SBRT to primary tumor, nephrectomy 4 weeks later. Nephrectomy followed 15 Gy stereotactic body radiation by 4 weeks. The patient's renal cell carcinoma had clear cell pathology. Trimming took 1 base from V and 3 from J, leaving 4 bases between them. The germline V gene has CDR1 SEHNR and CDR2 FQNEAQ (reference sequence). CDR3 length: 12 residues. Overall study results and limits: From baseline, blood top tumor clonotypes peaked at 2 weeks post-radiation. Baseline intratumoral clonotype presence is unknown without pretreatment biopsies.

Comment on this clone: Its matching antigen is unknown.

This receptor was obtained from a woman between 45 and 65 years old with renal cell carcinoma. The chain combines TRBV7-9 with TRBJ2-7, with D unclear. The source was blood, collected from a patient whose treatment included radiotherapy and nephrectomy. The CDR3 DNA sequence: TGTGCCAGCAGCTTAGTGGTCTACGAGCAGTACTTC. It specifies CASSLVVYEQYF.